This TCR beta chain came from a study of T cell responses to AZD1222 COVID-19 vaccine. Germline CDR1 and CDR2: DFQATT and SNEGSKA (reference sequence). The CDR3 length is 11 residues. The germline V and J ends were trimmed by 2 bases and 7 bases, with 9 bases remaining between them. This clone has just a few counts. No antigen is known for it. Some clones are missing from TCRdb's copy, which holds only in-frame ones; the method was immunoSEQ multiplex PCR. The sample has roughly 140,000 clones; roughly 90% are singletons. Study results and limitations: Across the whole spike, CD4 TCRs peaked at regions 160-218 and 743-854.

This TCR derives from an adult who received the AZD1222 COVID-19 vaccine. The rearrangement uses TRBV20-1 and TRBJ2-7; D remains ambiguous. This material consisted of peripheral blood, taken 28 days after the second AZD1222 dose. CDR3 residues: CSARMTSEQYF. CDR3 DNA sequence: TGCAGTGCTAGAATGACCTCTGAGCAGTACTTC.